Detailed here is one TCR beta chain. The method was immunoSEQ multiplex PCR; TCRdb's version includes in-frame clones alone and lacks a portion of them. The profile shows over 400,000 clones, roughly nine tenths of them singletons. The CDR3 consists of 12 residues. V lost 7 bases, J lost 2 bases, and 9 bases lay in between. CDR1 and CDR2 from the germline V gene are SGHVS and FQNEAQ. This entry belongs to a study of Ad26.COV2.S vaccination and SARS-CoV-2 variants. Looking at the study overall: Donor joined the COV1001 Ad26.COV2.S trial arm. Ad26.COV2.S, an intramuscular injection, was given once or twice 56 days apart.

Treatment meaning: some 19 received Ad26.COV2.S at low or high dose, single or two shots; 5 received placebo; per-sample allocation not given. Samples came from day 63 after the first vaccine or placebo injection. Sequenced here: peripheral blood, sampled in a trial of Ad26.COV2.S vaccine versus placebo. The source is a person aged 18-60 years who received the Ad26.COV2.S COVID-19 vaccine or a placebo. The rearrangement uses TRBV7-8 and TRBJ2-7; D possibly corresponds to TRBD2 (5 bases). Here the CDR3 DNA reads TGTGCCAGCACTAGCCCCCCCTACGAGCAGTACTTC. Protein product: CASTSPPYEQYF.